These 6 T cell receptor beta chains share one sample of origin, sequenced in a study of PD-1 blockade in classical Hodgkin lymphoma. Profiling relied on immunoSEQ multiplex PCR, and the TCRdb table lists in-frame clones only, not all of them. This table has about 28,000 clones, roughly 92% appearing once. Time point described: newly diagnosed, previously untreated cHL patient sample. Sequencing input: peripheral blood mononuclear cells (PBMCs). The origin of the receptors is a human donor with classical Hodgkin lymphoma.

The chain combines TRBV9 with TRBJ2-3; D unclear. V was trimmed by 8 bases and J by 0 bases, leaving 13 bases between them. The CDR3 loop spans 14 amino acids. Germline V gene lookup returns CDR1 SGDLS and CDR2 YYNGEE. The CDR3 region is CASGRLSSTDTQYF. In nucleotides, the CDR3 is TGTGCCAGTGGTAGACTGTCCAGCACAGATACGCAGTATTTT.

The chain couples TRBV19 to TRBJ1-2, with 10 bases fitting TRBD1. Germline V lookup: CDR1 LNHDA, CDR2 SQIVND (reference sequence). The CDR3 spans 15 residues. V gave up 7 bases and J gave up 3 bases; unmatched junction bases: 8. The CDR3 spells CASKGTGDYYYGYTF. Written as DNA, the CDR3 is TGTGCCAGTAAGGGGACAGGGGATTATTACTATGGCTACACCTTC.

The rearrangement links TRBV27 to TRBJ2-7, with 9 bases identical to TRBD2. Germline V gene sequence: CDR1 MNHEY, CDR2 SMNVEV (reference sequence). The trim removed 6 bases at V and 8 bases at J, leaving 11 bases unmatched. This CDR3 contains 14 residues. Here the CDR3 DNA reads TGTGCCAGCAGCCCCCTGAGGACTAGCGTGCAGCAGTACTTC. Protein sequence: CASSPLRTSVQQYF.

The J gene is TRBJ2-6, the V gene TRBV27; 9 bases agree with TRBD1. There are 16 residues in the CDR3. Germline CDR1 and CDR2: MNHEY and SMNVEV (reference sequence). V lost 10 bases, J lost 0 bases, and 7 bases stayed unmatched. Here the CDR3 DNA reads TGTGCCACCCGGGACAGGGAGTCCTCTGGGGCCAACGTCCTGACTTTC. Protein product: CATRDRESSGANVLTF. The variable domain in full, completed from reference TRBV27 and TRBJ2-6, reads EAQVTQNPRYLITVTGKKLTVTCSQNMNHEYMSWYRQDPGLGLRQIYYSMNVEVTDKGDVPEGYKVSRKEKRNFPLILESPSPNQTSLYFCATRDRESSGANVLTFGAGSRLTVL.

The gene calls are TRBV5-4 and TRBJ1-2, with 8 bases identical to TRBD1. Per the germline V gene, CDR1 is SGHNT and CDR2 is YYREEE (reference sequence). This CDR3 region has 15 residues. V shed 7 bases and J 0 bases; nucleotides not matched to a gene: 8. The CDR3 sequence: CASSTGTGSNYGYTF. The CDR3 DNA sequence: TGTGCCAGCTCAACGGGGACAGGTTCTAACTATGGCTACACCTTC. Full variable domain (rest looked up from reference TRBV5-4 and TRBJ1-2): ETGVTQSPTHLIKTRGQQVTLRCSSQSGHNTVSWYQQALGQGPQFIFQYYREEENGRGNFPPRFSGLQFPNYSSELNVNALELDDSALYLCASSTGTGSNYGYTFGSGTRLTVV.

The gene calls are TRBV28 and TRBJ2-3; 7 positions agree with TRBD1. Germline CDR1 reads MDHEN; CDR2 reads SYDVKM. The CDR3 covers 14 residues. V was pared by 6 bases and J by 5 bases, with 8 bases of the junction left unmatched. The CDR3 here is CASRSQGVVDTQYF. DNA for the CDR3: TGTGCCAGCAGATCTCAGGGGGTTGTAGATACGCAGTATTTT.